Below are 15 T cell receptor beta chains sequenced from a single sample in a study of blood T cell repertoires in COVID-19. Using immunoSEQ multiplex PCR, the repertoire was profiled, and TCRdb retains in-frame clones only, with some absent. This sample has about 170,000 clones, with about 82% found just once. Sequencing was performed on peripheral blood. All receptors come from a woman aged 80 or over with COVID-19, enrolled during active disease.

The CDR3 is CARGLTRQPQHF. The CDR3 nucleotides read TGTGCCAGGGGACTAACTAGGCAGCCCCAGCATTTT. The V call is TRBV6-6, the J call TRBJ1-5; a possible D gene is TRBD1 (5 bases). Germline V gene data show CDR1 as MNHNY and CDR2 as SVGAGI (reference sequence). Trimming pared 9 bases from V and 7 bases from J, leaving 13 bases between. The CDR3 runs 12 residues.

In the case of this clone: This sample also contains other DNA sequences that code for the same CDR3. The V gene is TRBV3-1 (or the pseudogene TRBV3-2), the J gene TRBJ2-7; D is uncertain. Per the germline V gene, CDR1 is LGHDT and CDR2 is YNNKEL (reference sequence). The CDR3 consists of 13 residues. V lost 1 base and J 2 bases, leaving 6 bases between the germline ends. This CDR3 is CASSQALTYEQYF. CDR3 DNA sequence: TGTGCCAGCAGCCAAGCCCTTACCTACGAGCAGTACTTC.

This clone was seen at least ten times. The chain employs TRBV5-1 and TRBJ2-2; D is possibly TRBD1 (6 bases). V shed 2 bases and J shed 7 bases, with 9 bases lying between them. Germline lookup yields CDR1 SGHRS and CDR2 YFSETQ. The CDR3 extends over 13 amino acids. This CDR3 reads CASSLTGIGELFF. The CDR3 DNA reads as TGCGCCAGCAGCTTAACAGGGATCGGGGAGCTGTTTTTT.

The chain joins TRBV7-9 to TRBJ2-3; 9 nucleotides match TRBD2. The CDR3 covers 12 residues. V was pared by 5 bases and J by 10 bases, with 4 bases of the junction left unmatched. Germline V lookup: CDR1 SEHNR, CDR2 FQNEAQ (reference sequence). The CDR3 coding sequence is TGTGCCAGCAGCCCCGCGGGGGGGTCGCAGTATTTT. Translating gives CASSPAGGSQYF.

This clone was counted a few times. The chain links TRBV3-1 (or the pseudogene TRBV3-2) to TRBJ2-1, with a possible D match to TRBD2 (5 bases). V lost 4 bases and J 10 bases, leaving 11 bases between the germline ends. CDR3 size: 12 residues. The germline V gene encodes CDR1 LGHDT and CDR2 YNNKEL (reference sequence). The CDR3 region has the DNA TGTGCCAGCAGCCGAGGCCGAGGGGAGCAGTTCTTC. It codes for CASSRGRGEQFF.

The rearrangement uses TRBV6-5 and TRBJ2-1, with TRBD1 identical over 7 bases. Trimming removed 5 bases from V and 5 bases from J; junction bases left unmatched: 6. This CDR3 contains 14 residues. CDR1 and CDR2 from the germline V gene are MNHEY and SVGAGI. Here the CDR3 DNA reads TGTGCCAGCAGTCGACAGGGATATGACAATGAGCAGTTCTTC. Amino acids: CASSRQGYDNEQFF.

The chain's CDR3 is CASRREGIAYEQYF. CDR3 nucleotide sequence: TGCGCCAGCAGGAGGGAGGGTATCGCCTACGAGCAGTACTTC. V is TRBV10-2 and J is TRBJ2-7; the match to TRBD2 covers 7 bases. Trimming removed 6 bases from V and 2 bases from J; junction bases left unmatched: 7. Germline CDR1 and CDR2: WSHSY and SAAADI. The CDR3 length is 14 residues.

The chain links TRBV7-3 to TRBJ2-2, with a tentative D call TRBD1 (5 bases). The germline gives CDR1 SGHTA, CDR2 FQGTGA. CDR3 length equals 14 residues. Trimming removed 3 bases from V and 4 bases from J, with 9 bases in between. The CDR3 here is CASSFAGPTGELFF. DNA for the CDR3: TGTGCCAGCAGCTTCGCAGGGCCCACCGGGGAGCTGTTTTTT.

V usage is TRBV13 and J usage is TRBJ1-5; 10 bases align to TRBD1. This CDR3 has 17 residues. J was trimmed by 2 bases and V by 4 bases; bases with no gene match: 8. CDR1 is PRHDT, CDR2 FYEKMQ, per germline (reference sequence). CDR3 coding DNA: TGTGCCAGCAGCTCGTCCCGGGACAGGGGCCGCAATCAGCCCCAGCATTTT. Protein product: CASSSSRDRGRNQPQHF. The complete variable domain, with remaining parts taken from reference TRBV13 and TRBJ1-5, reads AAGVIQSPRHLIKEKRETATLKCYPIPRHDTVYWYQQGPGQDPQFLISFYEKMQSDKGSIPDRFSAQQFSDYHSELNMSSLELGDSALYFCASSSSRDRGRNQPQHFGDGTRLSIL.

The rearrangement joins TRBV4-1 to TRBJ2-3; 7 bases match TRBD2. V gave up 4 bases and J gave up 2 bases; unmatched junction bases: 3. Germline CDR1 MGHRA, CDR2 YSYEKL. The CDR3 consists of 14 residues. The CDR3 bases are TGCGCCAGCAGCCTCGGGACTAACACAGATACGCAGTATTTT. This gives the protein CASSLGTNTDTQYF.

J is TRBJ1-2 and V is TRBV2; D perhaps matches TRBD1 (5 bases). The CDR3 totals 11 residues. Germline CDR1 is SNHLY and CDR2 is FYNNEI. Deletions cut 6 bases from V and 5 bases from J, with 7 bases between. CDR3 DNA sequence: TGTGCCAGCAGGACAGATTATGGCTACACCTTC. Translation: CASRTDYGYTF.

The genes are TRBV27 and TRBJ1-2; 8 bases are a match to TRBD1. The CDR3 is 15 residues long. V was clipped by 5 bases and J by 7 bases; unmatched bases: 12. Germline V gene data show CDR1 as MNHEY and CDR2 as SMNVEV (reference sequence). The CDR3 DNA reads as TGTGCCAGCAGTGCTATCGGTACAGGGGGTTCTGGCTACACCTTC. Its protein product is CASSAIGTGGSGYTF.

The rearrangement uses TRBV2 and TRBJ2-1, with D tentatively TRBD1 (6 bases). The CDR3 spans 13 residues. The germline V gene encodes CDR1 SNHLY and CDR2 FYNNEI. The V end lost 5 bases, the J end lost 3 bases, and 8 bases lay between the germline ends. CDR3 sequence (DNA): TGTGCCAGCAGTCAGGGGATCTACAATGAGCAGTTCTTC. It specifies CASSQGIYNEQFF.

This sequence joins TRBV20-1 and TRBJ1-2, with 8 positions matching TRBD1. Germline CDR1 reads DFQATT; CDR2 reads SNEGSKA (reference sequence). Losses at the gene ends were 5 bases for V and 8 bases for J; bases not matched to a gene: 4. The CDR3 length is 11 residues. CDR3 protein: CSADRGPGYTF. CDR3 nucleotide sequence: TGCAGTGCTGACAGGGGCCCAGGCTACACCTTC.

J is TRBJ1-1 and V is TRBV7-3; TRBD1 agrees at 9 bases. V gave up 5 bases and J gave up 8 bases; unmatched junction bases: 9. The CDR3 loop spans 14 amino acids. CDR1 is SGHTA and CDR2 is FQGTGA in the germline V gene. The CDR3 DNA reads as TGTGCCAGCAGCCTAGGACAGGGGCAATCGGAAGCTTTCTTT. Amino acids: CASSLGQGQSEAFF. The full variable domain, completed using reference TRBV7-3 and TRBJ1-1, is GAGVSQTPSNKVTEKGKYVELRCDPISGHTALYWYRQSLGQGPEFLIYFQGTGAADDSGLPNDRFFAVRPEGSVSTLKIQRTERGDSAVYLCASSLGQGQSEAFFGQGTRLTVV.